The 17 T cell receptor beta chains given below trace back to one sample, sequenced in a study of T cell changes during pregnancy in multiple sclerosis (dated by TCRdb to the late 2010s). Library creation used the immunoSEQ multiplex PCR assay. TCRdb retrieved this table from immuneACCESS and kept in-frame rearrangements only. Not all clones are present; in checked studies, unresolved V genes account for under half, and no reason is known for the remainder. The sample yields about 50,000 clones; around 90% were counted once. Under 0.3% of the sample is held by the ten biggest clonotypes. The material sequenced was CD4+ T cells from peripheral blood mononuclear cells, taken in the second trimester of pregnancy. The source of these receptors is a female donor with multiple sclerosis, enrolled in a pregnancy study.

The J gene is TRBJ2-7, the V gene TRBV5-1; 8 bases map to TRBD2. The germline V gene has CDR1 SGHRS and CDR2 YFSETQ. After removal of 5 bases from V and 2 bases from J, the junction contained 6 bases not matched to a gene. The CDR3 runs to 14 residues. The CDR3: CASSSGGEPYEQYF. The CDR3 DNA is TGCGCCAGCAGTTCGGGGGGGGAACCCTACGAGCAGTACTTC.

V gene TRBV5-1 combines with J gene TRBJ1-2; D remains unclear. The V gene's germline CDR1 is SGHRS and CDR2 YFSETQ. CDR3 length: 13 amino acids. V shed 4 bases and J shed 7 bases, with 14 bases lying between them. This CDR3 reads CASSPTKESGYTF. In DNA, the CDR3 is TGCGCCAGCAGCCCGACTAAAGAATCTGGCTACACCTTC. Together with reference TRBV5-1 and TRBJ1-2, the CDR3 gives the full variable domain: KAGVTQTPRYLIKTRGQQVTLSCSPISGHRSVSWYQQTPGQGLQFLFEYFSETQRNKGNFPGRFSGRQFSNSRSEMNVSTLELGDSALYLCASSPTKESGYTFGSGTRLTVV.

The genes are TRBV4-2 and TRBJ1-1; D not resolved. Per germline, CDR1 LGHNA and CDR2 YNFKEQ. This CDR3 spans 13 amino acids. The V gene lost 1 base and the J gene lost 11 bases, with 14 bases spanning the gap. DNA for the CDR3: TGTGCCAGCAGCCAAGCTGGCGGGAAACGGGCTTTCTTT. This translates into CASSQAGGKRAFF.

The rearrangement uses TRBV4-1 and TRBJ1-6; D perhaps matches TRBD1 (6 bases). The V gene's germline CDR1 is MGHRA and CDR2 YSYEKL. V lost 2 bases and J lost 10, with 15 bases in between. This CDR3 spans 15 amino acids. CDR3 residues: CASSQFQGRRSPLHF. The CDR3 region has the DNA TGCGCCAGCAGCCAATTCCAGGGGCGTCGGTCACCCCTCCACTTT.

The chain links TRBV6-5 to TRBJ2-1; 9 bases fit TRBD2. The V segment lost 9 bases and the J segment 8 bases; nucleotides outside the gene matches: 11. Germline lookup yields CDR1 MNHEY and CDR2 SVGAGI. This CDR3 contains 14 residues. The CDR3 DNA reads TGTGCCAGTGGGCGGGGGGGCCGTAGGGATGAGCAGTTCTTC. Amino acids: CASGRGGRRDEQFF.

V and J are TRBV28 and TRBJ2-1, with 7 nucleotides matching TRBD2. V lost 5 bases to trimming and J lost 3 bases; unmatched junction nucleotides: 13. Germline V gene data show CDR1 as MDHEN and CDR2 as SYDVKM. CDR3 length: 17 residues. The DNA for the CDR3 is TGTGCCAGCAGTCCAGCGGCCCTAGCGGTGAACTACAATGAGCAGTTCTTC. Protein: CASSPAALAVNYNEQFF.

The chain combines TRBV19 with TRBJ1-4, with D perhaps TRBD1 (5 bases). Trimming removed 6 bases at V and 8 bases at J, with 19 bases between. The CDR3 loop spans 15 amino acids. Germline assignment: CDR1 LNHDA and CDR2 SQIVND (reference sequence). CDR3 bases: TGTGCCAGTAGGCCAAGGGGACCCGGGGGAGAAAAACTGTTTTTT. This encodes CASRPRGPGGEKLFF.

This clone was counted a single time. V gene TRBV11-2 combines with J gene TRBJ2-7, with D possibly being TRBD1 (6 bases). V was pared by 4 bases and J by 6 bases, with 16 bases between. The CDR3 extends over 14 amino acids. Germline assignment: CDR1 SGHAT and CDR2 FQNNGV. The CDR3 DNA sequence: TGTGCCAGCAGCTCATCCAGGGGTAGAGGCGAGCAGTACTTC. This gives the protein CASSSSRGRGEQYF.

V is TRBV2 and J is TRBJ1-2; D uncertain. V was shortened by 4 bases and J by 5 bases, with 11 bases between the two germline ends. The CDR3 length is 13 residues. Germline V gene sequence: CDR1 SNHLY, CDR2 FYNNEI. In DNA form, the CDR3 reads TGTGCCAGCAGTGGGGTTGGGCAATATGGCTACACCTTC. Its translation: CASSGVGQYGYTF.

The V gene is TRBV11-2, the J gene TRBJ1-1; 7 bases fit TRBD1. This CDR3 contains 14 residues. Germline V lookup: CDR1 SGHAT, CDR2 FQNNGV. Losses at the gene ends were 5 bases for V and 5 bases for J; bases not matched to a gene: 8. CDR3 protein: CASSPDRVGTEAFF. CDR3 sequence (DNA): TGTGCCAGCAGCCCTGACAGGGTTGGGACTGAAGCTTTCTTT.

The genes are TRBV14 and TRBJ1-2; D unclear. This CDR3 region has 13 residues. Trimming removed 6 bases from V and 1 base from J, with 9 bases in between. Germline V gene data show CDR1 as SGHDN and CDR2 as FVKESK. DNA for the CDR3: TGTGCCAGCAGTCCCAGTCTTAACTATGGCTACACCTTC. Residues: CASSPSLNYGYTF.

V gene TRBV5-1 combines with J gene TRBJ1-1, with TRBD1 matching 10 bases. Trimming cost V 0 bases and J 4 bases; bases outside gene matches: 6. Germline CDR1 and CDR2: SGHRS and YFSETQ. The CDR3 is 16 residues long. The CDR3 here is CASSLENGQGGTEAFF. As DNA, the CDR3 is TGCGCCAGCAGCTTGGAGAACGGACAGGGGGGCACTGAAGCTTTCTTT.

The genes are TRBV10-3 and TRBJ1-1; D gene ambiguous. Trimming took off 8 bases at V and 7 bases at J, with 17 bases between the two ends. This CDR3 has 13 amino acids. The germline V gene has CDR1 ENHRY and CDR2 SYGVKD. CDR3 DNA: TGTGCCATCGCAGCGGTGGAATATGGTGAAGCTTTCTTT. Translated, it gives CAIAAVEYGEAFF.

CDR3 sequence reads: CASKGSGGRIQYF. The DNA of the CDR3 is TGTGCCAGCAAGGGGTCGGGGGGCCGAATTCAGTACTTC. The V call is TRBV6-1, the J call TRBJ2-4, with a tentative D call TRBD2 (7 bases). Trimming removed 7 bases at V and 10 bases at J, with 17 bases between. This CDR3 contains 13 residues. In germline, CDR1 is MNHNS, CDR2 SASEGT.

This chain uses TRBV25-1 with TRBJ1-2, with 9 bases lining up with TRBD1. With 4 bases clipped from V and 1 base from J, the junction kept 7 bases outside the gene matches. CDR3 size: 16 residues. The germline V gene encodes CDR1 MGHDK and CDR2 SYGVNS. The CDR3 DNA follows: TGTGCCAGCAGTGGGAGGACAGGGGAACGTAACTATGGCTACACCTTC. Protein sequence: CASSGRTGERNYGYTF.

This chain links TRBV6-1 with TRBJ2-5, with D possibly being TRBD1 (7 bases). Germline-derived CDR1 and CDR2 are MNHNS and SASEGT. The CDR3 is 14 residues long. V was cut by 6 bases and J by 3 bases, with 14 bases left in between. The CDR3 sequence: CASSVGGTEETQYF. The CDR3 DNA follows: TGTGCCAGCAGCGTAGGGGGGACAGAAGAGACCCAGTACTTC.

The V gene is TRBV5-1, the J gene TRBJ2-7; D is perhaps TRBD1 (6 bases). This CDR3 has 14 amino acids. V shed 1 base and J shed 5 bases, with 13 bases lying between them. The germline CDR1 and CDR2 sequences are SGHRS and YFSETQ. The CDR3 DNA is TGCGCCAGCAGCTTGAAACAGGGTAGCGACGAGCAGTACTTC. Encoded protein: CASSLKQGSDEQYF.